This T cell receptor (beta chain) was recorded in a study of shared clonotypes between healthy human individuals. This CDR3 region has 16 residues. Germline V gene sequence: CDR1 MGHRA, CDR2 YSYEKL. J lost 6 bases, V lost 1 base, and 9 bases had no gene match. Deep-level assay runs were performed. The repertoire was sequenced with immunoSEQ multiplex PCR; TCRdb's copy has only in-frame clones and lacks some. There are about 610,000 clones in the sample; roughly 96% occur only once, and more than 0.085% lies in the top ten. The naive CD8 population came from CD45RO-negative cells selected for CCR7, without terminally differentiated effector memory CD45RA+ cells.

Material for sequencing was naive CD8+ T cells sorted from blood. The V call is TRBV4-1, the J call TRBJ2-3, with TRBD1 matching 8 bases. This clonotype was sampled from a woman under 40 in good health. CDR3 sequence (DNA): TGCGCCAGCAGCCAAGGGGAGACAGGGGTGGGGGATACGCAGTATTTT. It encodes CASSQGETGVGDTQYF.